Below are 11 T cell receptor beta chains sequenced from a single sample in a study of blood T cell repertoires in COVID-19. Repertoires were generated with immunoSEQ multiplex PCR, while TCRdb's copy carries only in-frame clones and drops some. The sample records 250,000 or so clones, 88% being singletons. Sequencing was done on a sample of peripheral blood. The receptors originated from a man older than 75 with acute or convalescent COVID-19.

The CDR3 loop is CASSPYRGRLISEQFF. CDR3 in DNA: TGCGCCAGCAGCCCGTACAGGGGGCGCTTGATTTCTGAGCAGTTCTTC. The chain combines TRBV5-1 with TRBJ2-1; TRBD1 matches at 9 bases. This CDR3 comprises 16 residues. Germline CDR1 SGHRS, CDR2 YFSETQ. The trim removed 4 bases at V and 9 bases at J, leaving 14 bases unmatched. The complete variable domain, with remaining parts taken from reference TRBV5-1 and TRBJ2-1, reads KAGVTQTPRYLIKTRGQQVTLSCSPISGHRSVSWYQQTPGQGLQFLFEYFSETQRNKGNFPGRFSGRQFSNSRSEMNVSTLELGDSALYLCASSPYRGRLISEQFFGPGTRLTVL.

V and J are TRBV5-5 and TRBJ1-4, with 7 bases lining up with TRBD1. The CDR3 is 15 residues long. Per germline, CDR1 SGHKS and CDR2 YYEKEE (reference sequence). Losses at the gene ends were 0 bases for V and 4 bases for J; bases not matched to a gene: 3. The CDR3 loop is CASSLGTGGNEKLFF. CDR3 bases: TGTGCCAGCAGCTTGGGGACAGGTGGTAATGAAAAACTGTTTTTT.

V usage is TRBV19 and J usage is TRBJ1-1, with unresolved D. V was clipped by 1 base and J by 1 base, with 7 bases between them. The CDR3 loop spans 14 amino acids. Germline V gene data show CDR1 as LNHDA and CDR2 as SQIVND (reference sequence). Here the CDR3 reads CASSIVARNTEAFF. In DNA, the CDR3 is TGTGCCAGTAGTATAGTAGCGCGGAACACTGAAGCTTTCTTT.

The sample holds a few counts of this clone. This chain uses TRBV7-9 with TRBJ1-5; D uncertain. CDR1 and CDR2 from the germline V gene are SEHNR and FQNEAQ (reference sequence). CDR3 length equals 10 residues. Trimming cost V 6 bases and J 7 bases, with 4 bases left between them. The CDR3 reads CASRGQPQHF. CDR3 nucleotide sequence: TGTGCCAGCAGGGGCCAGCCCCAGCATTTT.

The chain combines TRBV19 with TRBJ1-1; no clear D. Germline loops: CDR1 LNHDA, CDR2 SQIVND (reference sequence). This CDR3 contains 11 residues. Trimming stripped 4 bases from V and 10 bases from J, with 10 bases between. This chain's CDR3 is CASSKPGGAFF. The CDR3 DNA follows: TGTGCCAGTAGTAAACCCGGCGGAGCTTTCTTT.

The chain carries TRBV6-1 and TRBJ1-1; D gene uncertain. This CDR3 has 15 residues. The germline V gene encodes CDR1 MNHNS and CDR2 SASEGT. V lost 3 bases to trimming and J lost 0 bases, with 11 bases between them. CDR3 protein: CASSERSTLNTEAFF. The CDR3 DNA is TGTGCCAGCAGTGAGAGATCGACTCTGAACACTGAAGCTTTCTTT.

This rearrangement joins TRBV19 to TRBJ2-7; 9 bases match TRBD2. V lost 4 bases and J lost 7; bases outside the gene matches: 14. CDR3 size: 16 residues. Germline-derived CDR1 and CDR2 are LNHDA and SQIVND (reference sequence). For the CDR3, the DNA is TGTGCCAGTAGTAATTGGGCTAGCGGGGCCGCAGATGAGCAGTACTTC. Its translation is CASSNWASGAADEQYF.

The CDR3 reads CATSRGRGAGANVLTF. Here the CDR3 DNA reads TGTGCCACCAGCAGAGGCAGGGGGGCTGGGGCCAACGTCCTGACTTTC. The rearrangement links TRBV15 to TRBJ2-6, with D maybe TRBD1 (7 bases). Germline assignment: CDR1 LNHNV and CDR2 YYDKDF (reference sequence). The CDR3 is 16 residues long. The germline V and J ends were trimmed by 1 base and 2 bases, with 9 bases remaining between them.

This chain links TRBV12-3 or TRBV12-4 with TRBJ1-2, with 7 bases that match TRBD1. V trimming: 8 bases; J trimming: 4 bases; junction bases outside the gene matches: 7. The CDR3 has 13 residues. This chain's CDR3 is CASAPGTVYGYTF. In DNA, the CDR3 is TGTGCCAGCGCCCCCGGGACAGTCTATGGCTACACCTTC.

The chain is built from TRBV28 and TRBJ1-5, with 7 bases matching TRBD1. V was clipped by 5 bases and J by 3 bases; unmatched bases: 7. CDR3 length equals 15 residues. The V gene's germline CDR1 is MDHEN and CDR2 SYDVKM. The CDR3, as DNA: TGTGCCAGCAGTCCGATGGACAGGTACAATCAGCCCCAGCATTTT. Protein: CASSPMDRYNQPQHF.

The rearrangement joins TRBV7-2 to TRBJ1-2; D possibly corresponds to TRBD1 (6 bases). V lost 0 bases and J 5 bases, leaving 13 bases between the germline ends. Germline CDR1 reads SGHTA; CDR2 reads FQGNSA. This CDR3 comprises 15 residues. In nucleotides, the CDR3 is TGTGCCAGCAGCTTAGCCTCGGACAGTGGGTATGGCTACACCTTC. The encoded protein is CASSLASDSGYGYTF.